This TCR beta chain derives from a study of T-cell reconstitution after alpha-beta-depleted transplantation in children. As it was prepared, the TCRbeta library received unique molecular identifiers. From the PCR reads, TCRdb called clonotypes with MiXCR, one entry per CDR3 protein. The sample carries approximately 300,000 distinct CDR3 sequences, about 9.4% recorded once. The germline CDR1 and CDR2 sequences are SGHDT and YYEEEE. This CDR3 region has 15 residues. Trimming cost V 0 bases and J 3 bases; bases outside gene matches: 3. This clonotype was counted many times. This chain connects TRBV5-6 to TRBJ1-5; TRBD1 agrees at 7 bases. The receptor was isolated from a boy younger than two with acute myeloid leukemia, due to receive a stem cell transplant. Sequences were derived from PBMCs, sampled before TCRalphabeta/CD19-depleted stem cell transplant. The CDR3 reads CASSLAGTVNQPQHF. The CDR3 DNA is TGTGCCAGCAGCTTGGCCGGGACAGTCAATCAGCCCCAGCATTTT.